A single sample gave rise to the 29 T cell receptor beta chains below, sequenced in a study of blood T cell repertoires in COVID-19. TCRdb keeps only in-frame clones here, not all; method: immunoSEQ multiplex PCR. The profile shows about 120,000 clones, under 75% of them singletons. Sequenced sample: peripheral blood. The receptors come from an older woman with acute or convalescent COVID-19.

The genes are TRBV7-2 and TRBJ1-1, with a weak D call TRBD1 (6 bases). The CDR3 sequence is 15 residues long. Germline CDR1 reads SGHTA; CDR2 reads FQGNSA. V dropped 6 bases and J dropped 1 base, with 15 bases sitting between them. CDR3 nucleotide sequence: TGTGCCAGCAGTCCAACAGGGTACGCGAACACTGAAGCTTTCTTT. Translated: CASSPTGYANTEAFF.

V is TRBV27 and J is TRBJ1-6; 7 positions match TRBD1. CDR1 is MNHEY and CDR2 is SMNVEV in the germline V gene (reference sequence). The V gene end was trimmed by 3 bases and the J gene end by 7 bases; junction bases not matched to a gene: 6. The CDR3 contains 15 residues. The CDR3 loop is CASSLERDSNSPLHF. As DNA, the CDR3 is TGTGCCAGCAGTTTGGAACGGGACAGCAATTCACCCCTCCACTTT.

The chain links TRBV2 to TRBJ2-1; D gene ambiguous. Trimming stripped 7 bases from V and 1 base from J, with 8 bases between. This CDR3 has 13 residues. CDR1 SNHLY and CDR2 FYNNEI come from the germline V gene. CDR3 sequence: CASKERSYNEQFF. CDR3 sequence (DNA): TGTGCCAGCAAGGAGCGTTCCTACAATGAGCAGTTCTTC.

The chain recombines TRBV12-3 or TRBV12-4 with TRBJ1-1, with TRBD1 matching over 7 bases. Germline trimming cut 4 bases from V and 3 bases from J; bases unmatched to any gene: 2. The CDR3 contains 13 residues. CDR3 sequence reads: CASSYDRDTEAFF. CDR3 sequence (DNA): TGTGCCAGCAGTTATGACAGGGACACTGAAGCTTTCTTT.

This clone was detected once. CDR3 amino acids: CALDRAGNSPLHF. The CDR3, as DNA: TGTGCCCTGGACAGGGCCGGTAATTCACCCCTCCACTTT. The chain links TRBV30 to TRBJ1-6; 8 nucleotides align to TRBD1. Germline CDR1 GTSNPN, CDR2 SVGIG (reference sequence). The trim removed 8 bases at V and 6 bases at J, leaving 6 bases unmatched. The length of the CDR3 is 13 residues. Full variable domain (rest looked up from reference TRBV30 and TRBJ1-6): SQTIHQWPATLVQPVGSPLSLECTVEGTSNPNLYWYRQAAGRGLQLLFYSVGIGQISSEVPQNLSASRPQDRQFILSSKKLLLSDSGFYLCALDRAGNSPLHFGNGTRLTVT.

The rearrangement uses TRBV2 and TRBJ1-1; 8 bases match TRBD1. The CDR3 sequence is 16 residues long. Germline V gene sequence: CDR1 SNHLY, CDR2 FYNNEI. V lost 4 bases, J lost 4 bases, and 11 bases stayed unmatched. The CDR3 bases are TGTGCCAGCAGTGTAAACCAGGGGGCTTTCGGCACTGAAGCTTTCTTT. Amino acid sequence: CASSVNQGAFGTEAFF.

The chain links TRBV19 to TRBJ2-2; possible D gene TRBD2, 7 bases. V lost 3 bases, J lost 6 bases, and 17 bases lay in between. The CDR3 is 16 residues long. Germline V gives CDR1 LNHDA, CDR2 SQIVND (reference sequence). In nucleotides, the CDR3 is TGTGCCAGTAGTATTACCGGGGGGCCTTTCTCCGGGGAGCTGTTTTTT. Protein sequence: CASSITGGPFSGELFF.

The V gene is TRBV11-2, the J gene TRBJ2-6; D may be TRBD2 (5 bases). V was pared by 2 bases and J by 5 bases, with 13 bases between. This CDR3 has 16 residues. Germline CDR1 SGHAT, CDR2 FQNNGV. Here the CDR3 DNA reads TGTGCCAGCAGCTTAAATACTAGGACGCGGGCCAACGTCCTGACTTTC. Translated: CASSLNTRTRANVLTF.

In its sample, this clone was seen a few times. This sequence joins TRBV7-9 and TRBJ1-6, with 8 bases that match TRBD1. Germline trimming cut 6 bases from V and 4 bases from J; bases unmatched to any gene: 5. This CDR3 is 15 amino acids long. From germline, CDR1 is SEHNR and CDR2 FQNEAQ (reference sequence). The CDR3 DNA reads as TGTGCCAGCAGAGGGACAGGAACTTATAATTCACCCCTCCACTTT. This gives the protein CASRGTGTYNSPLHF. Full variable domain (missing parts from reference TRBV7-9 and TRBJ1-6): DTGVSQNPRHKITKRGQNVTFRCDPISEHNRLYWYRQTLGQGPEFLTYFQNEAQLEKSRLLSDRFSAERPKGSFSTLEIQRTEQGDSAMYLCASRGTGTYNSPLHFGNGTRLTVT.

The chain has TRBV5-5 and TRBJ2-7, with TRBD1 identical over 8 bases. Germline V lookup: CDR1 SGHKS, CDR2 YYEKEE (reference sequence). The CDR3 spans 13 residues. J lost 12 bases, V lost 4 bases, and 12 bases had no gene match. CDR3 loop: CASSPDRANEWYF. The DNA for the CDR3 is TGTGCCAGCAGCCCGGACAGGGCCAACGAGTGGTACTTC.

This chain joins TRBV15 and TRBJ1-1; no firm D call. Trimming shortened V by 0 bases and J by 9 bases, and 8 bases separated the two germline ends. CDR3 length: 12 residues. Germline-derived CDR1 and CDR2 are LNHNV and YYDKDF (reference sequence). This CDR3 reads CATSRDVDKAFF. As DNA, the CDR3 is TGTGCCACCAGCAGAGATGTTGACAAAGCTTTCTTT.

This clone appeared a few times. The chain is built from TRBV12-3 or TRBV12-4 and TRBJ1-1, with a possible D match to TRBD1 (5 bases). CDR3 length equals 13 residues. Between the trimmed V and J ends, which lost 3 bases and 8 bases, there was a span of 13 bases. CDR3 loop: CASSLGEVIEAFF. Written as DNA, the CDR3 is TGTGCCAGCAGTTTGGGGGAGGTCATCGAAGCTTTCTTT.

This CDR3 is CASSQDKRTGYGYTF. DNA for the CDR3: TGTGCCAGCAGCCAAGATAAGAGGACAGGCTATGGCTACACCTTC. The J gene is TRBJ1-2, the V gene TRBV3-1 (or the pseudogene TRBV3-2); 7 bases agree with TRBD1. The CDR3 length is 15 residues. CDR1 is LGHDT and CDR2 is YNNKEL in the germline V gene (reference sequence). The ends lost 0 bases at V and 4 bases at J; junction bases unmatched: 5.

The genes are TRBV7-9 and TRBJ2-1, with TRBD2 matching over 8 bases. The germline V gene encodes CDR1 SEHNR and CDR2 FQNEAQ (reference sequence). There are 14 residues in the CDR3. V shed 7 bases, J shed 12 bases, and the junction held 14 bases outside the gene matches. The CDR3 region has the DNA TGTGCCAGCAATCCTACAGGACTAGCCGGGGCGCAGTTCTTC. This translates into CASNPTGLAGAQFF.

The chain links TRBV30 to TRBJ1-5; D is uncertain. The CDR3 loop spans 14 amino acids. Germline CDR1 reads GTSNPN; CDR2 reads SVGIG (reference sequence). V lost 2 bases to trimming and J lost 3 bases, with 11 bases between them. The chain's CDR3 is CAWSLGTDNQPQHF. DNA for the CDR3: TGTGCCTGGAGTCTAGGCACGGACAATCAGCCCCAGCATTTT.

CDR3 nucleotide sequence: TGCGCCAGCAGCTACCAAGGACAGGGGGCAGCTGAAGCTTTCTTT. The encoded protein is CASSYQGQGAAEAFF. The gene calls are TRBV5-1 and TRBJ1-1; 11 nucleotides align to TRBD1. The CDR3 is 15 amino acids. V lost 3 bases and J lost 6; bases outside the gene matches: 7. CDR1 and CDR2 from the germline V gene are SGHRS and YFSETQ.

The chain has TRBV6-2 or TRBV6-3 and TRBJ2-1; 13 bases are shared with TRBD2. The CDR3 contains 18 residues. Germline V lookup: CDR1 MNHEY, CDR2 SVGEGT. The junction had 10 bases not matched to a gene; V was cut back by 0 bases and J by 8 bases. The CDR3 DNA reads TGTGCCAGCAGTTACTCTACAACAACTAGCGGGGGGGGCCATGAGCAGTTCTTC. Translated: CASSYSTTTSGGGHEQFF.

This clone has only one observation. V usage is TRBV3-1 (or the pseudogene TRBV3-2) and J usage is TRBJ1-1, with no clear D. The V and J ends lost 1 base and 1 base respectively, with 4 bases between them. Germline V lookup: CDR1 LGHDT, CDR2 YNNKEL (reference sequence). The CDR3 is 13 amino acids. CDR3 sequence: CASSQGRNTEAFF. The DNA of the CDR3 is TGTGCCAGCAGCCAAGGGAGGAACACTGAAGCTTTCTTT.

The chain joins TRBV7-9 to TRBJ1-3; tentative D call: TRBD1 (6 bases). Germline V gives CDR1 SEHNR, CDR2 FQNEAQ (reference sequence). Trimming pared 0 bases from V and 3 bases from J, leaving 9 bases between. CDR3 length: 15 amino acids. The CDR3 DNA reads TGTGCCAGCAGCTTAGCGACAGGTCTTGGAAACACCATATATTTT. It encodes CASSLATGLGNTIYF.

V and J are TRBV6-6 and TRBJ2-1; TRBD2 aligns across 8 bases. The CDR3 is 18 amino acids. CDR1 and CDR2 from the germline V gene are MNHNY and SVGAGI (reference sequence). Germline trimming cut 5 bases from V and 0 bases from J; bases unmatched to any gene: 12. This chain's CDR3 is CASSRRTSSGSSYNEQFF. CDR3 DNA sequence: TGTGCCAGCAGTCGCCGGACTAGCTCAGGGAGCTCCTACAATGAGCAGTTCTTC.

This clone was seen a single time. The chain carries TRBV7-2 and TRBJ1-2; D may be TRBD1 (6 bases). V lost 2 bases and J 9 bases, leaving 13 bases between the germline ends. Germline V gene lookup returns CDR1 SGHTA and CDR2 FQGNSA. The CDR3 contains 13 residues. The CDR3 nucleotides are TGTGCCAGCAGCTTATGGCAGGGGAGAAGCTACACCTTC. This codes for CASSLWQGRSYTF.

The chain has TRBV3-1 (or the pseudogene TRBV3-2) and TRBJ1-2; D not certain. This CDR3 contains 14 residues. The germline CDR1 and CDR2 sequences are LGHDT and YNNKEL (reference sequence). V lost 0 bases to trimming and J lost 2 bases, with 7 bases between them. The DNA for the CDR3 is TGTGCCAGCAGCCAAGATTTCTCCAACTATGGCTACACCTTC. Its protein is CASSQDFSNYGYTF.

The chain has TRBV5-4 and TRBJ1-1; D gene uncertain. This CDR3 region has 14 residues. Germline V gives CDR1 SGHNT, CDR2 YYREEE (reference sequence). V was clipped by 5 bases and J by 7 bases, with 18 bases between them. Here the CDR3 DNA reads TGTGCCAGCAGGGGGAGGGCCGGGCTGGGTGAAGCTTTCTTT. This codes for CASRGRAGLGEAFF.

J is TRBJ1-3 and V is TRBV30; D is perhaps TRBD1 (6 bases). The CDR3 is 14 residues long. Trimming cost V 3 bases and J 3 bases, with 12 bases left between them. The germline V gene has CDR1 GTSNPN and CDR2 SVGIG (reference sequence). CDR3 loop: CAWRSGGHGNTIYF. As DNA, the CDR3 is TGTGCCTGGAGGTCGGGGGGGCATGGAAACACCATATATTTT.

The V gene is TRBV6-2 or TRBV6-3, the J gene TRBJ2-7; 11 bases align to TRBD1. Germline trimming cut 2 bases from V and 6 bases from J; bases unmatched to any gene: 3. The CDR3 spans 14 residues. Germline V gene lookup returns CDR1 MNHEY and CDR2 SVGEGT. The CDR3 DNA reads TGTGCCAGCAGTTACGGGGACAGGGGGACCGAGCAGTACTTC. Its translation: CASSYGDRGTEQYF.

This clone came up a few times. J is TRBJ1-2 and V is TRBV27; the D is unclear. CDR1 is MNHEY, CDR2 SMNVEV, per germline (reference sequence). V was shortened by 0 bases and J by 4 bases, with 12 bases between the two germline ends. There are 15 residues in the CDR3. The CDR3 DNA sequence: TGTGCCAGCAGTTTATCGTCACAGTCTGGCTATGGCTACACCTTC. This codes for CASSLSSQSGYGYTF.

V and J are TRBV11-1 and TRBJ2-5; 8 positions match TRBD2. Germline values: CDR1 SGHAT, CDR2 FQDESV (reference sequence). Losses at the gene ends were 3 bases for V and 4 bases for J; bases not matched to a gene: 10. This CDR3 has 16 amino acids. The CDR3 region is CASSLRGDHRGETQYF. The DNA for the CDR3 is TGTGCCAGCAGCTTGCGGGGGGACCACAGAGGAGAGACCCAGTACTTC.

The chain links TRBV6-6 to TRBJ1-3, with TRBD1 as a possible D gene (5 bases). This CDR3 has 14 amino acids. Trimming took 7 bases from V and 0 from J, leaving 10 bases between them. Germline V lookup: CDR1 MNHNY, CDR2 SVGAGI (reference sequence). The CDR3 nucleotides read TGTGCCAGCAAGGAGGGGCCCTCTGGAAACACCATATATTTT. Translating gives CASKEGPSGNTIYF.

This clone was counted once. The V and J genes are TRBV5-1 and TRBJ1-1, with 9 bases fitting TRBD1. Germline CDR1 is SGHRS and CDR2 is YFSETQ. After removal of 3 bases from V and 4 bases from J, the junction contained 10 bases not matched to a gene. CDR3 length: 16 amino acids. The CDR3 nucleotides are TGCGCCAGCAGCTCGGCAGGGACAGGGCCCGGCACTGAAGCTTTCTTT. It is translated as CASSSAGTGPGTEAFF.